Below are 14 T cell receptor beta chains sequenced from a single sample in a study of technical replicates of blood from several donors. Sequencing was performed with immunoSEQ multiplex PCR; in TCRdb, only in-frame clones are kept and a portion is missing. The profile shows about 73,000 clones, roughly nine tenths of them singletons. Sequences were obtained from PBMCs. The source is a human donor in good health. Some clones in this sample may be carry-over from other donors' samples.

The rearrangement uses TRBV30 and TRBJ1-2, with 10 bases fitting TRBD1. V lost 3 bases, J lost 2 bases, and 6 bases stayed unmatched. The germline V gene has CDR1 GTSNPN and CDR2 SVGIG (reference sequence). The CDR3 contains 15 residues. CDR3 sequence (DNA): TGTGCCTGGAGATCGGGACAGGGGACCAACTATGGCTACACCTTC. Amino acids: CAWRSGQGTNYGYTF.

The chain couples TRBV12-2 to TRBJ1-2. TRBV12-2 is labeled a pseudogene. The CDR3 has 16 amino acids. CDR3 loop: CASRSALEGMNYGYTF. DNA of the CDR3: TGTGCAAGTCGCTCCGCCTTGGAGGGTATGAACTATGGCTACACCTTC.

This rearrangement joins TRBV2 to TRBJ2-7; D possibly corresponds to TRBD2 (6 bases). CDR3 length: 13 residues. Looked up from germline, CDR1 is SNHLY and CDR2 is FYNNEI. With 4 bases removed from V and 4 bases from J, the gap between germline ends came to 11 bases. CDR3 sequence: CASSAAGRYEQYF. In DNA, the CDR3 is TGTGCCAGCAGTGCGGCGGGACGGTACGAGCAGTACTTC.

This chain uses TRBV19 with TRBJ2-3; tentative D call: TRBD1 (5 bases). Trimming stripped 7 bases from V and 3 bases from J, with 14 bases between. The CDR3 spans 14 residues. Germline V gene data show CDR1 as LNHDA and CDR2 as SQIVND (reference sequence). The CDR3 DNA reads TGTGCCAGTACGGACATCAGAGGAACAGATACGCAGTATTTT. Its translation is CASTDIRGTDTQYF.

The rearrangement joins TRBV27 to TRBJ1-5, with D possibly matching TRBD1 (6 bases). Trimming pared 4 bases from V and 6 bases from J, leaving 10 bases between. This CDR3 contains 13 residues. The germline V gene encodes CDR1 MNHEY and CDR2 SMNVEV (reference sequence). The CDR3 region is CASSSRDTQPQHF. As DNA, the CDR3 is TGTGCCAGCAGTTCCCGGGACACTCAGCCCCAGCATTTT.

This chain links TRBV18 with TRBJ1-3, with 9 bases identical to TRBD1. J lost 5 bases, V lost 3 bases, and 2 bases had no gene match. This CDR3 comprises 14 residues. Germline CDR1 is KGHSH and CDR2 is LQKENI. The CDR3 spells CASSPTGGRNTIYF. The CDR3 DNA sequence: TGTGCCAGCTCACCTACAGGGGGCCGAAACACCATATATTTT.

The chain recombines TRBV9 with TRBJ2-3; 7 bases map to TRBD1. The CDR3 runs to 16 residues. J lost 4 bases, V lost 4 bases, and 12 bases had no gene match. Per germline, CDR1 SGDLS and CDR2 YYNGEE. The CDR3 DNA reads TGTGCCAGCAGCCCGATGGCAGGGGGTCGGGCAGATACGCAGTATTTT. This translates into CASSPMAGGRADTQYF.

The chain employs TRBV30 and TRBJ2-7, with 8 bases that match TRBD1. From germline, CDR1 is GTSNPN and CDR2 SVGIG (reference sequence). V lost 5 bases and J lost 2; bases outside the gene matches: 5. CDR3 length equals 13 residues. The CDR3 is CAWSNRGTYEQYF. CDR3 nucleotides: TGTGCCTGGTCCAACAGGGGGACCTACGAGCAGTACTTC.

This sequence joins TRBV9 and TRBJ1-2, with D perhaps TRBD1 (5 bases). Deletions cut 3 bases from V and 7 bases from J, with 19 bases between. Germline lookup yields CDR1 SGDLS and CDR2 YYNGEE. The CDR3 length is 15 residues. The CDR3 bases are TGTGCCAGCAGCGGGGGGGAAGGCCCCCCTCCTGGCTACACCTTC. Its protein is CASSGGEGPPPGYTF.

In DNA form, the CDR3 reads TGTGCCAGCAGTTACTCGGGAGTAAAAATCTACGAGCAGTACTTC. Its translation: CASSYSGVKIYEQYF. V gene TRBV6-5 combines with J gene TRBJ2-7, with D maybe TRBD2 (5 bases). Per the germline V gene, CDR1 is MNHEY and CDR2 is SVGAGI. The CDR3 totals 15 residues. Trimming removed 0 bases at V and 3 bases at J, with 12 bases between.

The V call is TRBV5-4, the J call TRBJ1-4, with TRBD1 matching over 8 bases. The CDR3 sequence is 17 residues long. After removal of 4 bases from V and 6 bases from J, the junction contained 14 bases not matched to a gene. CDR1 SGHNT and CDR2 YYREEE come from the germline V gene (reference sequence). DNA for the CDR3: TGTGCCAGCAGCCGTTACGAGCCAGGACAGGGCCATGAAAAACTGTTTTTT. As protein: CASSRYEPGQGHEKLFF.

This clone was detected a few times. The chain combines TRBV4-3 with TRBJ2-1, with D perhaps matching TRBD1 (5 bases). V was shortened by 0 bases and J by 0 bases, with 9 bases between the two germline ends. The CDR3 is 16 residues long. Germline CDR1 reads LGHNA; CDR2 reads YSLEER. Here the CDR3 DNA reads TGCGCCAGCAGCCAAGATAGGGGTTTCTCCTACAATGAGCAGTTCTTC. It encodes CASSQDRGFSYNEQFF.

The chain has TRBV7-7 and TRBJ2-5; possibly TRBD2 for D (6 bases). CDR1 SSHAT and CDR2 FNYEAQ come from the germline V gene (reference sequence). V lost 5 bases, J lost 5 bases, and 12 bases lay in between. This CDR3 spans 13 amino acids. CDR3 sequence: CASSLGTVETQYF. The CDR3, as DNA: TGTGCCAGCAGCCTAGGGACTGTGGAGACCCAGTACTTC. The full variable domain, with the rest looked up from reference TRBV7-7 and TRBJ2-5, is GAGVSQSPRYKVTKRGQDVTLRCDPISSHATLYWYQQALGQGPEFLTYFNYEAQPDKSGLPSDRFSAERPEGSISTLTIQRTEQRDSAMYRCASSLGTVETQYFGPGTRLLVL.

This sequence joins TRBV7-9 and TRBJ1-2; 8 nucleotides align to TRBD1. The junction had 0 bases not matched to a gene; V was cut back by 3 bases and J by 0 bases. CDR3 length: 14 residues. CDR1 SEHNR and CDR2 FQNEAQ come from the germline V gene (reference sequence). The CDR3 loop is CASSLTGANYGYTF. The CDR3 DNA reads as TGTGCCAGCAGCTTGACAGGGGCTAACTATGGCTACACCTTC.